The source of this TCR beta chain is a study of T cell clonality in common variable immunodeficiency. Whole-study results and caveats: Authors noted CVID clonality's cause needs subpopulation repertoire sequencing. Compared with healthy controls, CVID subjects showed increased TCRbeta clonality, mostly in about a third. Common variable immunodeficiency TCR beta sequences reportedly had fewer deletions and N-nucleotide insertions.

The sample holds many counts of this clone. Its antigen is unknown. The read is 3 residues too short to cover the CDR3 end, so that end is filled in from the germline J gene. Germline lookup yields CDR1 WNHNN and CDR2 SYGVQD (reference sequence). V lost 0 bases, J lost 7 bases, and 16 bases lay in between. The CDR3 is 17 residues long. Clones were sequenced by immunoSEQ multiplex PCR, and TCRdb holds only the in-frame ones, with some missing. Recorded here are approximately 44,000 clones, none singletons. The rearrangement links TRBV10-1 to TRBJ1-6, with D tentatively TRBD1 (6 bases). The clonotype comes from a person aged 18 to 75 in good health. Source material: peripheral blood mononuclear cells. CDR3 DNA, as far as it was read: TGCGCCAGCAGTGAGTCGGGGCCCGGACAGAGAAATTCACCC. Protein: CASSESGPGQRNSP. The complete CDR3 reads CASSESGPGQRNSPLHF.